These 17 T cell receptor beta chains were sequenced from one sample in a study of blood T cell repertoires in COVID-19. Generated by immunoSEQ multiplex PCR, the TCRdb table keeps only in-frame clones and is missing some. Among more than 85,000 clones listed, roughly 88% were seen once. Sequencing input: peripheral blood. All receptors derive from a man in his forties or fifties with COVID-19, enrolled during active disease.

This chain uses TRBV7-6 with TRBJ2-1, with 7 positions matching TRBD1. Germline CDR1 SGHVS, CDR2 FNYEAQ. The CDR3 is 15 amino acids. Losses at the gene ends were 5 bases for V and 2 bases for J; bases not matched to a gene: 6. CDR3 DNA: TGTGCCAGCAGCCCTACGGGGACAGCCTACAATGAGCAGTTCTTC. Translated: CASSPTGTAYNEQFF.

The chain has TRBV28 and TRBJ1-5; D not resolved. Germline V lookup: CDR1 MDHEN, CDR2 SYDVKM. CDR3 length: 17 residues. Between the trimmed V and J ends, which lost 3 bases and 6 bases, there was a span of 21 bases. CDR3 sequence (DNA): TGTGCCAGCAGTTTGGCGGAGCCGGGGTATGGGGTTCAGCCCCAGCATTTT. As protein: CASSLAEPGYGVQPQHF.

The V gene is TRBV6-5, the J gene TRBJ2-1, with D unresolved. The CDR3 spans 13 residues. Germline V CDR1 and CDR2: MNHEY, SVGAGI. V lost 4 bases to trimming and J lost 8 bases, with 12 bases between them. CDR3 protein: CASSSRSTDEQFF. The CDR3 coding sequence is TGTGCCAGCAGTTCCCGATCTACGGATGAGCAGTTCTTC.

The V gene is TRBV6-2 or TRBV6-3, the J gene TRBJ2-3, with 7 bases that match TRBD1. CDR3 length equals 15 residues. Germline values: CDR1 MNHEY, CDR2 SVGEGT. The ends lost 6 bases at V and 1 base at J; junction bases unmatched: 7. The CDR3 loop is CASSHGTVGTDTQYF. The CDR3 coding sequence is TGTGCCAGCAGCCACGGGACAGTGGGCACAGATACGCAGTATTTT.

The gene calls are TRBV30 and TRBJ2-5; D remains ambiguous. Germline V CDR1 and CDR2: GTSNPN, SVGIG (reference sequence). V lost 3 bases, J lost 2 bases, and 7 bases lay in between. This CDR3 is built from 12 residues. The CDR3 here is CAWRWQQETQYF. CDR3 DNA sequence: TGTGCCTGGAGGTGGCAGCAAGAGACCCAGTACTTC.

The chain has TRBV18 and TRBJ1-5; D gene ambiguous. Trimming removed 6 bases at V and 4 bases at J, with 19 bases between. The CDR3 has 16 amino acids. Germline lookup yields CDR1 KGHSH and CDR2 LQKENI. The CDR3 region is CASSHQRRSGNQPQHF. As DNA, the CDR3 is TGTGCCAGCTCTCATCAGAGGAGGAGCGGGAATCAGCCCCAGCATTTT. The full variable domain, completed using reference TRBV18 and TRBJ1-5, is NAGVMQNPRHLVRRRGQEARLRCSPMKGHSHVYWYRQLPEEGLKFMVYLQKENIIDESGMPKERFSAEFPKEGPSILRIQQVVRGDSAAYFCASSHQRRSGNQPQHFGDGTRLSIL.

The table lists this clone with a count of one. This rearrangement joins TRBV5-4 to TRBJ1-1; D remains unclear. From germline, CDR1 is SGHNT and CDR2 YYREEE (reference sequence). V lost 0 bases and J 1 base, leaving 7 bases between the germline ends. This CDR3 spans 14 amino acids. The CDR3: CASSLVRENTEAFF. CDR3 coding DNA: TGTGCCAGCAGCTTGGTACGGGAGAACACTGAAGCTTTCTTT.

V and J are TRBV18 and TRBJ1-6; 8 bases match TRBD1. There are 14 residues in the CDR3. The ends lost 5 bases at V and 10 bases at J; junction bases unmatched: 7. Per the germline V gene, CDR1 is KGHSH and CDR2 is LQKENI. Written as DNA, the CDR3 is TGTGCCAGCTCAACCGGACAGGGAGGGTCACCCCTCCACTTT. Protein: CASSTGQGGSPLHF.

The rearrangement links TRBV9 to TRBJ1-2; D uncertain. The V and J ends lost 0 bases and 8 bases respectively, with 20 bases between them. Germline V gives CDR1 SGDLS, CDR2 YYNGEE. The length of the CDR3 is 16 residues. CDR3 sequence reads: CASSVASPGPLVGYTF. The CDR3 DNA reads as TGTGCCAGCAGCGTAGCGTCACCAGGTCCTCTGGTGGGCTACACCTTC.

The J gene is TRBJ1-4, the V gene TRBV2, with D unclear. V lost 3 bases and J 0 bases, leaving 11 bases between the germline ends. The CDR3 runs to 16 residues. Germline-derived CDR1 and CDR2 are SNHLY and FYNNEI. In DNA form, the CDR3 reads TGTGCCAGCAGTGACTCCCCCCCTCCAACTAATGAAAAACTGTTTTTT. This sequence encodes CASSDSPPPTNEKLFF. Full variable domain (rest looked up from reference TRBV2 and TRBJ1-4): EPEVTQTPSHQVTQMGQEVILRCVPISNHLYFYWYRQILGQKVEFLVSFYNNEISEKSEIFDDQFSVERPDGSNFTLKIRSTKLEDSAMYFCASSDSPPPTNEKLFFGSGTQLSVL.

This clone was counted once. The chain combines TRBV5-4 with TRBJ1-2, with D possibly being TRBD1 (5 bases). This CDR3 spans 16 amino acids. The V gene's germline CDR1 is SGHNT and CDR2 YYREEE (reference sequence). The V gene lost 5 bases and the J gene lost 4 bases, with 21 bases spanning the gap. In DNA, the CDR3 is TGTGCCAGCAGTCTAAGAGCGGGGACCTCGCGCTATGGCTACACCTTC. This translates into CASSLRAGTSRYGYTF.

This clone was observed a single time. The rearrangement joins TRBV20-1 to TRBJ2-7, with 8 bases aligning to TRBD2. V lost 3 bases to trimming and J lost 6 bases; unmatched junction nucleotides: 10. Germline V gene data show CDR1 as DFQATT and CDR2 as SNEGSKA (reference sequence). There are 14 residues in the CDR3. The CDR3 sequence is CSASDTSGFGEQYF. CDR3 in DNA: TGCAGTGCTAGTGATACTAGCGGCTTCGGCGAGCAGTACTTC.

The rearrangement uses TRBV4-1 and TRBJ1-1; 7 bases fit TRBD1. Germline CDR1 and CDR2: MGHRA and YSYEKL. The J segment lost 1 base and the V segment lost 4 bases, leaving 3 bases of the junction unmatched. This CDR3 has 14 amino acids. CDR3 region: CASSLWTGNTEAFF. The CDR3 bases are TGCGCCAGCAGCCTTTGGACAGGGAACACTGAAGCTTTCTTT.

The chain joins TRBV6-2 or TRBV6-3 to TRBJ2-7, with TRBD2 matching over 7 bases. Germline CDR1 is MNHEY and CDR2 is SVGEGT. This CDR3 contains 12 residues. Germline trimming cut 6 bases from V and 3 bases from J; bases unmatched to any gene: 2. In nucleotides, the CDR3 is TGTGCCAGCAGCATAGCGGGCTACGAGCAGTACTTC. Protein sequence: CASSIAGYEQYF.

The CDR3 spells CASTPHDRVNGYTF. In DNA, the CDR3 is TGTGCCAGCACCCCCCATGACAGGGTGAATGGCTACACCTTC. The V and J genes are TRBV28 and TRBJ1-2; 7 bases map to TRBD1. V lost 7 bases, J lost 6 bases, and 11 bases stayed unmatched. The CDR3 is 14 residues long. In germline, CDR1 is MDHEN, CDR2 SYDVKM.

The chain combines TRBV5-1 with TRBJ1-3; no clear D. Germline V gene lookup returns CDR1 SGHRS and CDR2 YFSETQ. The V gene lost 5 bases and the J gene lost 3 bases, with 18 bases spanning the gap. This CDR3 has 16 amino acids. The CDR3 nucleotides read TGCGCCAGCAGGAGAACCGGGTCCGAGGGTGGAAACACCATATATTTT. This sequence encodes CASRRTGSEGGNTIYF.

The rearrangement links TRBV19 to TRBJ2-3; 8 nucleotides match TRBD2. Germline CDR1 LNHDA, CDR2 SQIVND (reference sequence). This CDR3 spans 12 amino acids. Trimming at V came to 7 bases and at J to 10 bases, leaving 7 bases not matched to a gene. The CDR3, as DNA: TGTGCCAGTACGGGAGGGGAGGGGCCGCAGTATTTT. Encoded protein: CASTGGEGPQYF.